The clone carrying this TCR beta chain was observed a few times. The antigen is undetermined. The donor population consisted of healthy HIV-negative adults with no recent acute infections or vaccinations. A CD45RA-negative memory subset and a CD45RA+ naive subset were separated from the CD4+ cells. This record belongs to a study of shared clonotypes between healthy human individuals. Germline V gene data show CDR1 as GTSNPN and CDR2 as SVGIG (reference sequence). The CDR3 contains 14 residues. Trimming took 1 base from V and 1 from J, leaving 10 bases between them. The study, taken as a whole, reports: A few donors shared around 5.1% of their naive CD4 clonotypes.

Measured with immunoSEQ multiplex PCR; TCRdb has only the in-frame clones, and not every one. This sample has roughly 200,000 clones, with 60% to 75% found just once. The clonotype originates from a man aged 25 to 40 in good health. The genes are TRBV30 and TRBJ1-2, with D unclear. Material: memory CD4+ T cells sorted from blood. The subset is: CD45RA-negative fraction. The CDR3 DNA follows: TGTGCCTGGAGTGCTAACTTCTTTAACTATGGCTACACCTTC. This codes for CAWSANFFNYGYTF.